Below, one T cell receptor (beta chain) is given with its context. The data were obtained in a study of blood T cell repertoires in COVID-19. On the study more broadly: COVID-19 samples, acute and convalescent, were from the United States, Italy and Spain. In each case, the material was cDNA or gDNA derived from T cells, B-cell-depleted T cells, or PBMCs.

The ends were cut back, 2 bases at V and 1 base at J, with 8 bases in the middle. This CDR3 is built from 14 residues. CDR1 and CDR2 from the germline V gene are LGHDT and YNNKEL (reference sequence). Authors' processing steps: Reference gene primer amplification gave estimated nucleated cell counts. Sequencing was performed with immunoSEQ multiplex PCR; in TCRdb, only in-frame clones are kept and a portion is missing. That table is the source of V, J and clone size, and D and trimming were worked out from the DNA. The table lists 65,000 to 75,000 clones, around 82% of them singletons. The chain carries TRBV3-1 (or the pseudogene TRBV3-2) and TRBJ1-2, with D tentatively TRBD1 (5 bases). Sequencing was performed on peripheral blood. The TCR comes from a human donor in a cohort sampled during active COVID-19. The CDR3 spells CASSQKGVNYGYTF. The DNA of the CDR3 is TGTGCCAGCAGCCAAAAAGGGGTTAACTATGGCTACACCTTC.